Listed here are 5 T cell receptor beta chains from one sample, sequenced in a study of OX40 agonist ivuxolimab in advanced cancers. TCRdb keeps only in-frame clones here, not all; method: immunoSEQ multiplex PCR. The data show some 86,000 clones, about 94% seen once. Sequencing was performed on CD4+ or CD8+ T cells sorted from blood, taken in a trial of the OX40 agonist ivuxolimab. These receptor sequences come from an adult with an advanced solid tumor such as melanoma, head and neck, liver or kidney cancer.

This clone showed up just once. The J gene is TRBJ2-1, the V gene TRBV10-1; 12 nucleotides line up with TRBD2. The J segment lost 7 bases and the V segment lost 0 bases, leaving 1 base of the junction unmatched. Looked up from germline, CDR1 is WNHNN and CDR2 is SYGVQD (reference sequence). The CDR3 runs 15 residues. Here the CDR3 reads CASSESLAGGNEQFF. Written as DNA, the CDR3 is TGCGCCAGCAGTGAGTCACTAGCGGGGGGTAATGAGCAGTTCTTC.

The chain has TRBV15 and TRBJ2-2; TRBD2 agrees at 9 bases. Germline CDR1 is LNHNV and CDR2 is YYDKDF (reference sequence). The CDR3 consists of 16 residues. The V and J ends lost 5 bases and 1 base, in that order; junction bases with no gene match: 5. The CDR3 bases are TGTGCCACCAGCGCGTTAGCGGGGGAGAACACCGGGGAGCTGTTTTTT. Protein sequence: CATSALAGENTGELFF.

The V and J genes are TRBV28 and TRBJ2-7; D may correspond to TRBD1 or TRBD2 (5 bases each). Deletions cut 3 bases from V and 0 bases from J, with 18 bases between. The CDR3 extends over 17 amino acids. Germline V gene sequence: CDR1 MDHEN, CDR2 SYDVKM. The CDR3 DNA reads TGTGCCAGCAGTTTCCCCGAGGGGAGCGGCGGCTCCTACGAGCAGTACTTC. It encodes CASSFPEGSGGSYEQYF.

CDR3 sequence: CASSTLEGTDTQYF. CDR3 nucleotides: TGTGCCAGCAGTACCCTAGAGGGGACAGATACGCAGTATTTT. The rearrangement links TRBV28 to TRBJ2-3, with D possibly being TRBD1 or TRBD2 (5 bases each). Between the trimmed V and J ends, which lost 5 bases and 3 bases, there was a span of 12 bases. The CDR3 contains 14 residues. Germline-derived CDR1 and CDR2 are MDHEN and SYDVKM.

The chain uses TRBV2 and TRBJ2-4, with 8 bases aligning to TRBD2. The V and J ends lost 10 bases and 8 bases, in that order; junction bases with no gene match: 16. In germline, CDR1 is SNHLY, CDR2 FYNNEI. This CDR3 has 15 residues. CDR3 in amino acids: CATRSSQRGQDIQYF. The CDR3 DNA sequence: TGTGCCACCAGGAGTTCCCAGCGGGGGCAGGACATTCAGTACTTC.